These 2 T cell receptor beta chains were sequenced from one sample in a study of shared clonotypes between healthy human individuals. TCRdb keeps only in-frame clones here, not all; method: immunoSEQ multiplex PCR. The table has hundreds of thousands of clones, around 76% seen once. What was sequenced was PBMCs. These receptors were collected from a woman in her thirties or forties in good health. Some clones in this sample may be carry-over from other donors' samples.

CDR3 sequence: CASSQGQGNEQYF. The CDR3, as DNA: TGTGCCAGCAGTCAGGGACAGGGTAACGAGCAGTACTTC. The chain uses TRBV2 and TRBJ2-7, with 9 bases fitting TRBD1. The CDR3 has 13 amino acids. J lost 5 bases, V lost 5 bases, and 4 bases had no gene match. Germline CDR1 SNHLY, CDR2 FYNNEI.

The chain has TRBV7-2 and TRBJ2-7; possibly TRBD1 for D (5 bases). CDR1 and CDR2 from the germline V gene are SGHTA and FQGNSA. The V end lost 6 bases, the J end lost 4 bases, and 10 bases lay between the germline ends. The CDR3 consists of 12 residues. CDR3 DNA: TGTGCCAGCAGGCCCGACAGTTACGAGCAGTACTTC. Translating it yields CASRPDSYEQYF.